This T cell receptor (beta chain) was recorded in a study of T cell responses to AZD1222 COVID-19 vaccine. The CDR3 contains 15 residues. Clones were sequenced by immunoSEQ multiplex PCR, and TCRdb holds only the in-frame ones, with some missing. This repertoire shows around 110,000 clones, about 91% found once; its top ten account for around 1.5%. The table lists this clone with a count of one. The chain links TRBV21-1 to TRBJ1-1. TRBV21-1 corresponds to a pseudogene. The clonotype was recovered from an adult who received the AZD1222 COVID-19 vaccine. Sequenced material: peripheral blood, taken 28 days after the second AZD1222 dose. The CDR3 region is CASSKGGGMNTEAFF. The CDR3 DNA is TGTGCCAGCAGCAAAGGGGGTGGGATGAACACTGAAGCTTTCTTT.